This entry lists 26 T cell receptor beta chains sequenced from one sample in a study of cytomegalovirus exposure and HLA in healthy donors. Researchers ran the PCR with 60 Vbeta and 13 Jbeta primers. The repertoire was sequenced with immunoSEQ multiplex PCR; TCRdb's copy has only in-frame clones and lacks some. Of approximately 140,000 clones in the sample, around 81% are singletons; the top ten hold around 0.67%. The specimen sequenced was PBMCs. Receptor source: a man aged 18 to 29 in good health and CMV-seronegative.

The V and J genes are TRBV10-3 and TRBJ2-7; D perhaps matches TRBD1 (5 bases). CDR3 size: 14 residues. Per the germline V gene, CDR1 is ENHRY and CDR2 is SYGVKD. V lost 4 bases and J lost 3, with 13 bases in between. The CDR3 coding sequence is TGTGCCATCAGTGGCGGCAGGGAAGACTACGAGCAGTACTTC. Amino acid sequence: CAISGGREDYEQYF.

The V and J genes are TRBV6-1 and TRBJ1-2; 7 bases fit TRBD1. CDR3 size: 16 residues. Losses at the gene ends were 4 bases for V and 1 base for J; bases not matched to a gene: 9. Germline V gene data show CDR1 as MNHNS and CDR2 as SASEGT. Written as DNA, the CDR3 is TGTGCCAGCAGTGGACAGGGTGGGCTCCGTAACTATGGCTACACCTTC. Translation: CASSGQGGLRNYGYTF.

The rearrangement links TRBV7-2 to TRBJ1-2; D not resolved. The CDR3 length is 12 residues. Germline V gene sequence: CDR1 SGHTA, CDR2 FQGNSA. The V end was cut by 5 bases, the J end by 8 bases, with 12 bases between. The CDR3 loop reads CASSRRTGGYTF. The CDR3 nucleotides are TGTGCCAGCAGCCGGCGGACTGGCGGCTACACCTTC.

The chain recombines TRBV5-1 with TRBJ2-1; TRBD2 might be the D (6 bases). Trimming pared 1 base from V and 3 bases from J, leaving 11 bases between. The CDR3 spans 15 residues. Germline assignment: CDR1 SGHRS and CDR2 YFSETQ. DNA for the CDR3: TGCGCCAGCAGCTTGTCTGCGGGGCGCTACAATGAGCAGTTCTTC. It encodes CASSLSAGRYNEQFF.

The gene calls are TRBV5-8 and TRBJ2-7, with 7 bases fitting TRBD1. J gave up 2 bases and V 0 bases, and 11 bases lay outside the gene matches. Germline lookup yields CDR1 SGHTS and CDR2 YDEGEE. The CDR3 loop spans 17 amino acids. CDR3 sequence (DNA): TGTGCCAGCAGCTTGGTCTTGGGACAGCATCCGCCCTACGAGCAGTACTTC. It specifies CASSLVLGQHPPYEQYF. Combining the CDR3 with reference TRBV5-8 and TRBJ2-7 gives the whole variable domain EAGVTQSPTHLIKTRGQQATLRCSPISGHTSVYWYQQALGLGLQFLLWYDEGEERNRGNFPPRFSGRQFPNYSSELNVNALELEDSALYLCASSLVLGQHPPYEQYFGPGTRLTVT.

The rearrangement links TRBV6-5 to TRBJ1-1; possibly TRBD1 for D (5 bases). The CDR3 covers 14 residues. CDR1 is MNHEY and CDR2 is SVGAGI in the germline V gene. V was shortened by 2 bases and J by 5 bases, with 12 bases between the two germline ends. The CDR3 sequence: CASSYGRGGTEAFF. Here the CDR3 DNA reads TGTGCCAGCAGTTACGGAAGGGGAGGGACTGAAGCTTTCTTT.

The chain is built from TRBV4-3 and TRBJ2-2; tentatively, D is TRBD1 (6 bases). This CDR3 has 15 residues. Germline V gives CDR1 LGHNA, CDR2 YSLEER. V shed 1 base and J shed 2 bases, with 8 bases lying between them. Here the CDR3 DNA reads TGCGCCAGCAGCCAAGGGACAGACAACACCGGGGAGCTGTTTTTT. Translated: CASSQGTDNTGELFF.

This clone was recorded a few times. The chain has TRBV28 and TRBJ1-1; the D gene is possibly TRBD1 (6 bases). The V end lost 6 bases, the J end lost 5 bases, and 10 bases lay between the germline ends. CDR3 length equals 12 residues. Germline-derived CDR1 and CDR2 are MDHEN and SYDVKM. The CDR3, as DNA: TGTGCCAGCAGAGCCCAGGGGACTGAAGCTTTCTTT. Amino acid sequence: CASRAQGTEAFF.

The chain is built from TRBV5-6 and TRBJ1-3; a possible D gene is TRBD1 (6 bases). The V end was cut by 3 bases, the J end by 0 bases, with 13 bases between. CDR3 length: 16 residues. Germline lookup yields CDR1 SGHDT and CDR2 YYEEEE. CDR3 sequence reads: CASSYRVENSGNTIYF. The DNA of the CDR3 is TGTGCCAGCAGCTACAGGGTTGAAAACTCTGGAAACACCATATATTTT. Drawing the rest from reference TRBV5-6 and TRBJ1-3, the complete variable domain is DAGVTQSPTHLIKTRGQQVTLRCSPKSGHDTVSWYQQALGQGPQFIFQYYEEEERQRGNFPDRFSGHQFPNYSSELNVNALLLGDSALYLCASSYRVENSGNTIYFGEGSWLTVV.

The chain has TRBV9 and TRBJ1-5; no firm D call. The CDR3 contains 16 residues. From germline, CDR1 is SGDLS and CDR2 YYNGEE. The germline V and J ends were trimmed by 4 bases and 3 bases, with 17 bases remaining between them. The DNA of the CDR3 is TGTGCCAGCAGCATCGGAGATGGAGGTATCAATCAGCCCCAGCATTTT. Protein: CASSIGDGGINQPQHF. The full variable domain, in which reference TRBV9 and TRBJ1-5 provide the parts outside the CDR3, is DSGVTQTPKHLITATGQRVTLRCSPRSGDLSVYWYQQSLDQGLQFLIQYYNGEERAKGNILERFSAQQFPDLHSELNLSSLELGDSALYFCASSIGDGGINQPQHFGDGTRLSIL.

The chain is built from TRBV7-2 and TRBJ2-5, with D possibly being TRBD1 (5 bases). The germline V gene encodes CDR1 SGHTA and CDR2 FQGNSA. The CDR3 runs 16 residues. V gave up 2 bases and J gave up 0 bases, with 13 bases separating them. CDR3 sequence: CASSLSPAGYQETQYF. The CDR3 bases are TGTGCCAGCAGCTTATCCCCAGCAGGGTACCAAGAGACCCAGTACTTC.

The chain is built from TRBV20-1 and TRBJ1-2; D unresolved. This CDR3 spans 10 amino acids. Germline CDR1 and CDR2: DFQATT and SNEGSKA (reference sequence). V lost 8 bases, J lost 7 bases, and 11 bases lay in between. The CDR3 DNA reads as TGCAGTTCACGATCCGGTGGCTACACCTTC. Protein: CSSRSGGYTF.

This rearrangement joins TRBV4-3 to TRBJ1-2; D is unresolved. V dropped 0 bases and J dropped 5 bases, with 16 bases sitting between them. The CDR3 consists of 16 residues. CDR1 is LGHNA and CDR2 is YSLEER in the germline V gene. The CDR3 DNA sequence: TGCGCCAGCAGCCAAGATCTCTCAGAGGGAGGGTATGGCTACACCTTC. Translating gives CASSQDLSEGGYGYTF.

CDR3 DNA: TGTGCCATCAGTGGTCCGGGACAGGGCTACAATGAGCAGTTCTTC. Amino acid sequence: CAISGPGQGYNEQFF. J is TRBJ2-1 and V is TRBV10-3, with 9 nucleotides matching TRBD1. Losses at the gene ends were 4 bases for V and 3 bases for J; bases not matched to a gene: 4. Germline CDR1 and CDR2: ENHRY and SYGVKD. The CDR3 is 15 residues long.

There are a few counts of this clone. The rearrangement uses TRBV11-3 and TRBJ1-1; 9 bases agree with TRBD1. Germline V lookup: CDR1 SGHNT, CDR2 YENEEA. CDR3 length: 15 residues. The V and J ends lost 3 bases and 1 base, in that order; junction bases with no gene match: 3. CDR3 coding DNA: TGTGCCAGCAGCTTGGACAGGGGAAGGAACACTGAAGCTTTCTTT. It translates to CASSLDRGRNTEAFF.

This chain joins TRBV5-1 and TRBJ2-7, with 11 bases matching TRBD2. The CDR3 covers 16 residues. From germline, CDR1 is SGHRS and CDR2 YFSETQ. Germline trimming cut 0 bases from V and 2 bases from J; bases unmatched to any gene: 4. This CDR3 reads CASSLALAGGTYEQYF. The CDR3 DNA reads TGCGCCAGCAGCTTGGCCCTAGCGGGGGGTACCTACGAGCAGTACTTC.

This clone was counted between two and nine times. This chain connects TRBV15 to TRBJ1-1; 10 bases line up with TRBD1. Germline V gene sequence: CDR1 LNHNV, CDR2 YYDKDF (reference sequence). V shed 8 bases and J 7 bases; nucleotides not matched to a gene: 4. The CDR3 extends over 12 amino acids. Written as DNA, the CDR3 is TGTGCCACCCGGACAGGGGGAAGTGAAGCTTTCTTT. Its protein is CATRTGGSEAFF.

J is TRBJ1-1 and V is TRBV5-1; D is uncertain. The CDR3 runs 17 residues. Germline V gene lookup returns CDR1 SGHRS and CDR2 YFSETQ. V shed 2 bases and J shed 0 bases, with 17 bases lying between them. CDR3 residues: CASSFGRAGDLNTEAFF. CDR3 coding DNA: TGCGCCAGCAGCTTTGGAAGGGCCGGGGATTTGAACACTGAAGCTTTCTTT.

The sample holds a few counts of this clone. This rearrangement joins TRBV30 to TRBJ1-1; D uncertain. The CDR3 loop spans 13 amino acids. Per the germline V gene, CDR1 is GTSNPN and CDR2 is SVGIG (reference sequence). V was cut by 4 bases and J by 3 bases, with 12 bases left in between. The CDR3 coding sequence is TGTGCCTGGACTCGAGGGCTGGACACTGAAGCTTTCTTT. Its translation: CAWTRGLDTEAFF.

This clone showed up just once. The V gene is TRBV25-1, the J gene TRBJ1-6, with D unclear. With 4 bases removed from V and 8 bases from J, the gap between germline ends came to 9 bases. The CDR3 is made up of 13 amino acids. The germline V gene encodes CDR1 MGHDK and CDR2 SYGVNS. The CDR3 DNA sequence: TGTGCCAGCAGTGCCGTATATGATTCACCCCTCCACTTT. Translating gives CASSAVYDSPLHF.

The CDR3, as DNA: TGTGCCAGTAGTCCTAACGGTAATGAAAAACTGTTTTTT. Its translation: CASSPNGNEKLFF. The chain carries TRBV19 and TRBJ1-4; D uncertain. V shed 5 bases and J shed 4 bases, with 8 bases lying between them. The germline V gene encodes CDR1 LNHDA and CDR2 SQIVND (reference sequence). CDR3 length equals 13 residues.

The chain is built from TRBV6-5 and TRBJ2-5, with D possibly being TRBD1 (7 bases). The DNA end favors TRBJ2-7, so the J call may be wrong. This CDR3 is 16 amino acids long. Germline V gene sequence: CDR1 MNHEY, CDR2 SVGAGI. The CDR3 DNA sequence: TGTGCCAGCAGTTCCATCAGACAGGGAGGCCCCTACGAGCAGTACTTC. This sequence encodes CASSSIRQGGPYEQYF.

The J gene is TRBJ1-2, the V gene TRBV6-1; 7 nucleotides line up with TRBD1. After removal of 4 bases from V and 3 bases from J, the junction contained 2 bases not matched to a gene. CDR1 is MNHNS and CDR2 is SASEGT in the germline V gene. This CDR3 is built from 13 residues. The CDR3 loop is CASSAGTDYGYTF. The CDR3 region has the DNA TGTGCCAGCAGTGCTGGGACAGACTATGGCTACACCTTC.

This chain joins TRBV5-1 and TRBJ2-5; D is possibly TRBD1 (5 bases). Looked up from germline, CDR1 is SGHRS and CDR2 is YFSETQ. The V gene lost 0 bases and the J gene lost 7 bases, with 7 bases spanning the gap. CDR3 length: 12 amino acids. The chain's CDR3 is CASSLERGTQYF. Written as DNA, the CDR3 is TGCGCCAGCAGCTTGGAAAGGGGGACCCAGTACTTC.

Of note for this clone: Relative to the germline gene, one junction end is altered; a read error may explain this. The chain combines TRBV10-3 with TRBJ1-5; possibly TRBD1 for D (6 bases). This CDR3 has 13 amino acids. The germline V gene encodes CDR1 ENHRY and CDR2 SYGVKD. CDR3 amino acids: CPIGGSSNQPQHF. The CDR3 DNA sequence: TGTCCCATAGGGGGTTCGAGCAATCAGCCCCAGCATTTT.

This chain uses TRBV7-9 with TRBJ1-3, with D possibly being TRBD1 (5 bases). Germline values: CDR1 SEHNR, CDR2 FQNEAQ (reference sequence). V was clipped by 6 bases and J by 0 bases, with 12 bases between them. This CDR3 is built from 15 residues. The CDR3 coding sequence is TGTGCCAGCAGTTCAGGGTTGAGCTCTGGAAACACCATATATTTT. Translating it yields CASSSGLSSGNTIYF.